At least ten counts were recorded for the clone carrying this TCR beta chain. Its antigen remains unidentified. TCRdb ran MiXCR on the 5' RACE reads and lists one entry per CDR3 protein. Found here are some 130,000 distinct CDR3 sequences, about an eighth of them singletons; the top ten hold about 3.8%. The data belong to a study of CD8 T cells in ankylosing spondylitis. Study-wide results and limits: Reports say disease-linked clones showed up significantly more in matched ankylosing spondylitis synovial fluid.

This sequence originates from a female donor with ankylosing spondylitis or in good health (not recorded which). Specimen: blood, either unsorted or a sorted T cell fraction (not recorded which).

The DNA of the CDR3 is TGCAGTGCCGCTAGTCCAGCCACAGATACGCAGTATTTT. Its translation: CSAASPATDTQYF. The rearrangement uses TRBV20-1 and TRBJ2-3; no firm D call. V lost 6 bases and J 2 bases, leaving 12 bases between the germline ends. This CDR3 has 13 amino acids. Germline CDR1 is DFQATT and CDR2 is SNEGSKA (reference sequence).